This T cell receptor beta chain was captured in a study of blood T cell repertoires in COVID-19. Study as a whole: There were acute and convalescent COVID-19 samples, and they came from the United States, Italy and Spain. T cells, B-cell-depleted T cells, or PBMCs provided the cDNA or gDNA that served as material.

Original handling: Reference gene primer amplification yielded estimated nucleated cell counts. Measured with immunoSEQ multiplex PCR; TCRdb has only the in-frame clones, and not every one. D and trimming come from the DNA, and the V and J calls and clone size come from that table. The sample carries some 150,000 clones, around 82% recorded once. This CDR3 is 16 amino acids long. The sample was peripheral blood. The rearrangement links TRBV21-1 to TRBJ2-7; TRBD2, the table's D call, was not compared with the DNA. TRBV21-1 is a listed pseudogene. The clonotype was recovered from a human donor in a cohort sampled during active COVID-19. CDR3 sequence: CASSKIGTSGAYEQYV. Written as DNA, the CDR3 is TGTGCCAGCAGCAAAATAGGGACTAGCGGGGCCTACGAGCAGTACGTC.